A single T cell receptor beta chain is shown here with its context. The data originate from a study of quantifying T cell responses using KT2 cells. In the study overall: RNA was reverse transcribed with TCR alpha and beta constant-region primers. Under optimum conditions, T4 ligation efficiency was estimated at more than 10%.

KT2, a clone with a known TCR, was spiked into unfractionated PBMC. Germline V gives CDR1 SQVTM, CDR2 ANQGSEA. CDR3 length: 15 residues. J was trimmed by 5 bases and V by 3 bases; bases with no gene match: 8. A single-stranded UMI oligo with SP2 sequence was ligated to cDNA 3' ends. First-round PCR used about 4 cycles and beta primers RC1.1 and RC1.2 covering TRBC1 and TRBC2. TCR alpha and beta chains were handled separately starting at the second PCR. TCRdb analysed the UMI-ligation and nested PCR reads with MiXCR anew, one entry per CDR3 protein. The repertoire consists of tens of thousands of distinct CDR3 sequences, with more than 9% occurring once and the leading ten covering around 9.9%.

This rearrangement joins TRBV29-1 to TRBJ2-1, with TRBD1 matching over 9 bases. Sequences were obtained from PBMCs spiked with cells of the T cell clone KT2. The clonotype was recovered from a human donor. The CDR3 loop reads CSVDYRGRVHNEQFF. The CDR3, as DNA: TGCAGCGTTGACTACAGGGGGCGCGTCCACAATGAGCAGTTCTTC.